This T cell receptor beta chain was sequenced during a study of breast tumors, draining lymph nodes, adjacent tissues. A remark on this clonotype: Antigen: not known.

The CDR3 extends over 15 amino acids. The germline V gene has CDR1 KGHSH and CDR2 LQKENI. The V end lost 4 bases, the J end lost 9 bases, and 19 bases lay between the germline ends. TCRdb reanalysed the multiplex PCR reads using MiXCR and keeps one entry per CDR3 protein. Found here are approximately 120,000 distinct CDR3 sequences, 21% of them singletons; the top ten hold around 2.2%. Study results and limitations: Compared with basal-like, luminal-like tumors shared significantly more repertoire with nontumor tissue. The lymph node origin of tumor T cells was framed as consistent with a hypothesis, not demonstrated.

Samples came from axillary lymph nodes draining the breast cancer. Sequenced input: axillary lymph node tissue. The sequence was obtained from a female donor with breast cancer. Some clones in this sample may be carry-over from other donors' samples. The chain uses TRBV18 and TRBJ1-5; the D gene is possibly TRBD1 (5 bases). CDR3 in DNA: TGTGCCAGCTCACGGGACCGTGGGGGACTATGGCCCCAGCATTTT. Its translation is CASSRDRGGLWPQHF. Full variable domain (outside the CDR3, taken from reference TRBV18 and TRBJ1-5): NAGVMQNPRHLVRRRGQEARLRCSPMKGHSHVYWYRQLPEEGLKFMVYLQKENIIDESGMPKERFSAEFPKEGPSILRIQQVVRGDSAAYFCASSRDRGGLWPQHFGDGTRLSIL.